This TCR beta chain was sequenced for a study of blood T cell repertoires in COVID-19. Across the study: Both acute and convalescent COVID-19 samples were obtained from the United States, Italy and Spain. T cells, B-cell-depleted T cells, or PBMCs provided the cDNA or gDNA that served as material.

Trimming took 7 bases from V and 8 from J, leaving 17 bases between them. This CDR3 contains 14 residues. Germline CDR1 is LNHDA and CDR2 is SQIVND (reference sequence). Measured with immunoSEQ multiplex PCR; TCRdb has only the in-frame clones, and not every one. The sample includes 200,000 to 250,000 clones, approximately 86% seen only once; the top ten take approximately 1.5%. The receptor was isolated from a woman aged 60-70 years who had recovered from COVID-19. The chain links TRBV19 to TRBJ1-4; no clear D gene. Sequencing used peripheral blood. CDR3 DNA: TGTGCCAGTACCCGATCCCGGGGTAAGGAAAAACTGTTTTTT. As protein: CASTRSRGKEKLFF.